This TCR beta chain appears in the sequencing data of a study of T-cell reconstitution after alpha-beta-depleted transplantation in children. Unique molecular identifiers were used in preparing the TCRbeta library. MiXCR, applied by TCRdb to the PCR reads, yields one record per CDR3 protein. This sample has some 76,000 distinct CDR3 sequences, with approximately 11% found just once. This clonotype was observed many times. This sequence originates from a boy aged 10-17 years with acute myeloid leukemia, due to receive a stem cell transplant. Here the sequenced sample was PBMCs, taken before TCRalphabeta/CD19-depleted stem cell transplant.

Here the CDR3 DNA reads TGTGCCAGCAGCCTAGACGGGGGGCGCGTCGTGGGTGAGCAGTACTTC. Its translation is CASSLDGGRVVGEQYF. J is TRBJ2-7 and V is TRBV7-8, with D maybe TRBD2 (7 bases). This CDR3 has 16 amino acids. V lost 5 bases, J lost 7 bases, and 24 bases lay in between. Germline V gene sequence: CDR1 SGHVS, CDR2 FQNEAQ.